The sequence of this TCR beta chain was determined in a study of blood T cell repertoires in COVID-19. Germline CDR1 SEHNR, CDR2 FQNEAQ (reference sequence). The V end lost 5 bases, the J end lost 2 bases, and 18 bases lay between the germline ends. The CDR3 is 16 amino acids. Generated by immunoSEQ multiplex PCR, the TCRdb table keeps only in-frame clones and is missing some. Among approximately 320,000 clones listed, under 90% were seen once. Specimen: peripheral blood. This TCR was sampled from a woman aged 25 to 45 with COVID-19, enrolled during active disease. V usage is TRBV7-9 and J usage is TRBJ2-5; D is possibly TRBD1 (6 bases). The CDR3 nucleotides read TGTGCCAGCAGCCTAAGGATCTCCGGGACACAAGAGACCCAGTACTTC. It translates to CASSLRISGTQETQYF.